These 21 T cell receptor beta chains were sequenced from one sample in a study of identical twins. TCRdb analysed the 5' RACE reads with MiXCR anew, one entry per CDR3 protein. The sample has 600,000 to 700,000 distinct CDR3 sequences; about 20% are singletons. These data are also associated with another study on T cells expressing NK-cell markers.

Specimen: PBMCs. The receptor source for this set is a woman in her late teens or twenties in good health.

This chain links TRBV5-1 with TRBJ2-2; the match to TRBD1 covers 7 bases. Looked up from germline, CDR1 is SGHRS and CDR2 is YFSETQ. With 0 bases clipped from V and 6 bases from J, the junction kept 5 bases outside the gene matches. The CDR3 has 15 amino acids. The CDR3 DNA is TGCGCCAGCAGCTTGGCCACAGGGGCCGCCGGGGAGCTGTTTTTT. It encodes CASSLATGAAGELFF. Using reference TRBV5-1 and TRBJ2-2 for the parts outside the CDR3, the full variable domain is KAGVTQTPRYLIKTRGQQVTLSCSPISGHRSVSWYQQTPGQGLQFLFEYFSETQRNKGNFPGRFSGRQFSNSRSEMNVSTLELGDSALYLCASSLATGAAGELFFGEGSRLTVL.

This clonotype came up a few times. This chain joins TRBV7-6 and TRBJ2-3; 10 bases fit TRBD2. This CDR3 region has 18 residues. Germline-derived CDR1 and CDR2 are SGHVS and FNYEAQ. Trimming at V came to 2 bases and at J to 2 bases, leaving 10 bases not matched to a gene. In DNA, the CDR3 is TGTGCCAGCAGCTTACGGCCCCCAGCGGGAGGGGCCACAGATACGCAGTATTTT. This codes for CASSLRPPAGGATDTQYF.

This clonotype was recorded a few times. CDR3 amino acids: CSANQNYEQYF. The CDR3 DNA follows: TGCAGTGCTAACCAGAACTACGAGCAGTACTTC. V gene TRBV20-1 combines with J gene TRBJ2-7; D gene ambiguous. Trimming removed 4 bases at V and 3 bases at J, with 7 bases between. The CDR3 has 11 residues. Germline loops: CDR1 DFQATT, CDR2 SNEGSKA (reference sequence).

The chain joins TRBV6-1 to TRBJ2-5, with D possibly being TRBD2 (5 bases). Germline CDR1 is MNHNS and CDR2 is SASEGT. The ends were cut back, 6 bases at V and 2 bases at J, with 16 bases in the middle. The CDR3 consists of 15 residues. CDR3 region: CASSSGRGIQETQYF. The CDR3 DNA reads TGTGCCAGCAGCTCCGGACGGGGAATTCAAGAGACCCAGTACTTC.

This clonotype was seen more than once but under ten times. The chain joins TRBV12-3 or TRBV12-4 to TRBJ1-5, with 7 bases aligning to TRBD1. This CDR3 has 14 amino acids. Unmatched junction bases numbered 7, after V lost 7 bases and J lost 4 bases. This CDR3 reads CASKQGMGNQPQHF. The DNA for the CDR3 is TGTGCCAGCAAACAGGGGATGGGGAATCAGCCCCAGCATTTT.

The chain couples TRBV7-2 to TRBJ2-1; D is undetermined. V was cut by 5 bases and J by 8 bases, with 19 bases left in between. There are 15 residues in the CDR3. The germline gives CDR1 SGHTA, CDR2 FQGNSA. CDR3 nucleotides: TGTGCCAGCAGCCTCAGCCCTTCCGTTGTCGATGAGCAGTTCTTC. Residues: CASSLSPSVVDEQFF.

In this sample, this clonotype turned up once. Written as DNA, the CDR3 is TGTGCCAGCAGTTACCCTGATACGCAGTATTTT. As protein: CASSYPDTQYF. V and J are TRBV6-2 or TRBV6-3 and TRBJ2-3; no firm D call. V was trimmed by 2 bases and J by 6 bases, leaving 3 bases between them. CDR3 length equals 11 residues. Germline CDR1 and CDR2: MNHEY and SVGEGT.

The chain uses TRBV7-9 and TRBJ2-7; D gene ambiguous. The CDR3 length is 13 residues. Germline CDR1 reads SEHNR; CDR2 reads FQNEAQ (reference sequence). V lost 5 bases to trimming and J lost 5 bases, with 13 bases between them. CDR3 sequence (DNA): TGTGCCAGCAGCCTTAATAGGTATAACGAGCAGTACTTC. Its translation: CASSLNRYNEQYF.

V gene TRBV11-2 combines with J gene TRBJ1-2; no firm D call. CDR1 SGHAT and CDR2 FQNNGV come from the germline V gene. Trimming cost V 6 bases and J 0 bases, with 23 bases left between them. The CDR3 totals 18 residues. The CDR3 loop reads CASSNPKKADRANYGYTF. For the CDR3, the DNA is TGTGCCAGCAGTAATCCAAAGAAGGCGGATCGAGCTAACTATGGCTACACCTTC.

This clonotype came up many times. The chain links TRBV5-5 to TRBJ2-1; no firm D call. Trimming left V 0 bases short and J 0 bases short, with 10 bases between. Germline assignment: CDR1 SGHKS and CDR2 YYEKEE (reference sequence). The CDR3 totals 16 residues. The chain's CDR3 is CASSLARSASYNEQFF. In DNA, the CDR3 is TGTGCCAGCAGCTTGGCCAGAAGTGCCTCCTACAATGAGCAGTTCTTC.

V gene TRBV7-2 combines with J gene TRBJ2-3, with D perhaps given as TRBD1 or TRBD2 (5 bases each). The germline V gene encodes CDR1 SGHTA and CDR2 FQGNSA. V lost 2 bases and J 4 bases, leaving 13 bases between the germline ends. This CDR3 is 15 amino acids long. CDR3 amino acids: CASSLRSRGSDTQYF. As DNA, the CDR3 is TGTGCCAGCAGCTTAAGGTCTCGGGGCTCAGATACGCAGTATTTT.

The chain joins TRBV10-3 to TRBJ2-1; D is uncertain. Trimming removed 3 bases at V and 6 bases at J, with 6 bases between. Germline V CDR1 and CDR2: ENHRY, SYGVKD. The CDR3 runs to 12 residues. The CDR3 DNA sequence: TGTGCCATCAGTGAAGTGTTCAATGAGCAGTTCTTC. Translated: CAISEVFNEQFF.

V and J are TRBV5-1 and TRBJ2-1; perhaps TRBD2 as D (5 bases). With 0 bases removed from V and 4 bases from J, the gap between germline ends came to 14 bases. Germline CDR1 is SGHRS and CDR2 is YFSETQ. The CDR3 length is 16 residues. The CDR3 loop is CASSLGSSSTYNEQFF. CDR3 DNA sequence: TGCGCCAGCAGCTTGGGGTCTAGCAGTACATACAATGAGCAGTTCTTC.

V gene TRBV7-8 combines with J gene TRBJ2-7; D call uncertain. The germline CDR1 and CDR2 sequences are SGHVS and FQNEAQ. V lost 2 bases, J lost 0 bases, and 8 bases lay in between. The CDR3 totals 14 residues. The CDR3: CASSLLPDSYEQYF. The CDR3 coding sequence is TGTGCCAGCAGCTTACTCCCGGACTCCTACGAGCAGTACTTC.

This clonotype was seen repeatedly, ten times or more. The chain carries TRBV24-1 and TRBJ2-2, with 7 bases matching TRBD1. CDR3 length: 16 residues. V lost 3 bases to trimming and J lost 0 bases; unmatched junction nucleotides: 3. Germline CDR1 and CDR2: KGHDR and SFDVKD. Here the CDR3 reads CATSDRDSANTGELFF. CDR3 DNA sequence: TGTGCCACCAGTGATAGGGACAGCGCGAACACCGGGGAGCTGTTTTTT.

As concerns this clonotype: A much larger clone lies a single base off, so this may be a read error. The chain joins TRBV5-1 to TRBJ2-1; no firm D call. V was cut by 4 bases and J by 4 bases, with 18 bases left in between. Germline V gene sequence: CDR1 SGHRS, CDR2 YFSETQ. CDR3 size: 16 residues. CDR3 nucleotide sequence: TGCGCCAGCAGCGACGGGCTTAGGGTCGATTACAATGAGCAGTTCTTC. Its protein product is CASSDGLRVDYNEQFF.

This rearrangement joins TRBV9 to TRBJ2-2; D perhaps matches TRBD2 (6 bases). Trimming took 0 bases from V and 4 from J, leaving 13 bases between them. Per the germline V gene, CDR1 is SGDLS and CDR2 is YYNGEE. This CDR3 region has 16 residues. This CDR3 is CASSVVGRGLTGELFF. CDR3 coding DNA: TGTGCCAGCAGCGTAGTCGGTAGGGGACTCACCGGGGAGCTGTTTTTT.

The chain recombines TRBV15 with TRBJ2-3; D is undetermined. The CDR3 is 12 amino acids. V was pared by 3 bases and J by 6 bases, with 7 bases between. Germline-derived CDR1 and CDR2 are LNHNV and YYDKDF (reference sequence). The CDR3 sequence: CATSRGFDTQYF. The CDR3 DNA sequence: TGTGCCACCAGCAGGGGTTTTGATACGCAGTATTTT.

The chain recombines TRBV11-2 with TRBJ2-3; 7 bases align to TRBD1. V was clipped by 2 bases and J by 4 bases; unmatched bases: 6. CDR3 size: 15 residues. CDR1 is SGHAT and CDR2 is FQNNGV in the germline V gene. The CDR3 nucleotides read TGTGCCAGCAGCTTATCGGCCGGGACAGCAGATACGCAGTATTTT. Protein sequence: CASSLSAGTADTQYF.

This clonotype was observed many times. The chain joins TRBV27 to TRBJ2-7; D remains ambiguous. The ends were cut back, 6 bases at V and 3 bases at J, with 6 bases in the middle. Germline loops: CDR1 MNHEY, CDR2 SMNVEV (reference sequence). The CDR3 is 11 residues long. This chain's CDR3 is CASSNYYEQYF. The DNA for the CDR3 is TGTGCCAGCAGCAACTACTACGAGCAGTACTTC.

This chain uses TRBV20-1 with TRBJ2-5; D perhaps matches TRBD2 (6 bases). The germline V and J ends were trimmed by 5 bases and 0 bases, with 10 bases remaining between them. Germline V gene lookup returns CDR1 DFQATT and CDR2 SNEGSKA (reference sequence). The CDR3 runs 13 residues. For the CDR3, the DNA is TGCAGTGCTTATAGGGACTACCAAGAGACCCAGTACTTC. Protein product: CSAYRDYQETQYF.